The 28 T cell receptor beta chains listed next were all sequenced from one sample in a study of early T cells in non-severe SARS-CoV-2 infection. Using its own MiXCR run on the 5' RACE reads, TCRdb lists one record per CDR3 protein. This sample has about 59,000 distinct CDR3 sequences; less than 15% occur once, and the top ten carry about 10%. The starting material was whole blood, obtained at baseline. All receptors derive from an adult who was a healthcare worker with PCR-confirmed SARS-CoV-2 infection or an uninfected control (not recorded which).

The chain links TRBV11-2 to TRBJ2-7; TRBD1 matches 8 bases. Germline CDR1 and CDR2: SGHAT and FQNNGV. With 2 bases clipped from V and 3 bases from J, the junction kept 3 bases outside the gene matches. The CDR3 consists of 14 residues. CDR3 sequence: CASSLRTGIYEQYF. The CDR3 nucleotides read TGTGCCAGCAGCTTAAGGACAGGGATCTACGAGCAGTACTTC. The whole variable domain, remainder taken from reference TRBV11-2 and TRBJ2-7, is EAGVAQSPRYKIIEKRQSVAFWCNPISGHATLYWYQQILGQGPKLLIQFQNNGVVDDSQLPKDRFSAERLKGVDSTLKIQPAKLEDSAVYLCASSLRTGIYEQYFGPGTRLTVT.

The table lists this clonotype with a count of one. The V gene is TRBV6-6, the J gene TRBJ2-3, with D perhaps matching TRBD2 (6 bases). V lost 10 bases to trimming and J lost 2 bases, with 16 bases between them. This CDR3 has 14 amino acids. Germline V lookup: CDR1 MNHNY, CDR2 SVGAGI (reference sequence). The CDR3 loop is CATTPLANTDTQYF. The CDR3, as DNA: TGTGCCACCACCCCACTAGCCAACACAGATACGCAGTATTTT.

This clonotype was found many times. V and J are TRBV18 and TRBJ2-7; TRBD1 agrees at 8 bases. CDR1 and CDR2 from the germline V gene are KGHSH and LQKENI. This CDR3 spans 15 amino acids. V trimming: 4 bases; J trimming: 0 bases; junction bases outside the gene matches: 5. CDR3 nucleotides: TGTGCCAGCTCACGGGCCGGGACAGGCTCCTACGAGCAGTACTTC. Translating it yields CASSRAGTGSYEQYF.

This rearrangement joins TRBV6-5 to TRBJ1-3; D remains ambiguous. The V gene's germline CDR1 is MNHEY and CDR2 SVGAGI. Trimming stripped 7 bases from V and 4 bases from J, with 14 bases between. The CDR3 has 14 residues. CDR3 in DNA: TGTGCCAGCACCCCGTTGGGTGAGGGAAACACCATATATTTT. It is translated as CASTPLGEGNTIYF.

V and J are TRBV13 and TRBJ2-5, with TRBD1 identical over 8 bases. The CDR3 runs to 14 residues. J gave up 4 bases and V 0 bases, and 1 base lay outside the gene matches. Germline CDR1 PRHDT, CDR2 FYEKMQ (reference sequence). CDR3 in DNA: TGTGCCAGCAGCTTAGGACAGGGGGGAGAGACCCAGTACTTC. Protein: CASSLGQGGETQYF.

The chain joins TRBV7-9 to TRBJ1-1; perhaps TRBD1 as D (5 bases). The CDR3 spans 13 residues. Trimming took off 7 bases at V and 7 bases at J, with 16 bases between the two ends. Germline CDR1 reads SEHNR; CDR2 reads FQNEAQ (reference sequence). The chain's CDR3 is CASTFQGLGEAFF. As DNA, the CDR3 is TGTGCCAGCACCTTCCAGGGCCTTGGTGAAGCTTTCTTT.

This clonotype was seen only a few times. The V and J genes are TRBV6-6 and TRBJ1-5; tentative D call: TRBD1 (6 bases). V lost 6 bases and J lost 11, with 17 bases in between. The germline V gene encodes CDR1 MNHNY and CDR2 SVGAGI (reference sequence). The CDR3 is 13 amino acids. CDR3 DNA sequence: TGTGCCAGCAGGCAATATGAAGGGGGTGCCCAGCATTTT. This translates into CASRQYEGGAQHF.

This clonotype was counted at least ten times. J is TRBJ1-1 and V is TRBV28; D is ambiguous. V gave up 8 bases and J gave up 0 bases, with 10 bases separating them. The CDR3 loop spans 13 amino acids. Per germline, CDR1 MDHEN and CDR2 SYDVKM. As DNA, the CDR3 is TGTGCCAGCCTGTACAGCCTGAACACTGAAGCTTTCTTT. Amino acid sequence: CASLYSLNTEAFF.

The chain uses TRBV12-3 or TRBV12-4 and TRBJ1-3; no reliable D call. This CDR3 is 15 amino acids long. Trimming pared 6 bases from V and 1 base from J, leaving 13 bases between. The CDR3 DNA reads TGTGCCAGCAGCCCGGGGTGGAATTCTGGAAACACCATATATTTT. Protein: CASSPGWNSGNTIYF.

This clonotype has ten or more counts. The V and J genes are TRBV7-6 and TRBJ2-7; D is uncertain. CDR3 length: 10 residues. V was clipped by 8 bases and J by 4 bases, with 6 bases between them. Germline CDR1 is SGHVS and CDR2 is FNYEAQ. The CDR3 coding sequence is TGTGCCAGCCAGGCGTACGAGCAGTACTTC. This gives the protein CASQAYEQYF. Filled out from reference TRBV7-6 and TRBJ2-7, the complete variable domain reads GAGVSQSPRYKVTKRGQDVALRCDPISGHVSLYWYRQALGQGPEFLTYFNYEAQQDKSGLPNDRFSAERPEGSISTLTIQRTEQRDSAMYRCASQAYEQYFGPGTRLTVT.

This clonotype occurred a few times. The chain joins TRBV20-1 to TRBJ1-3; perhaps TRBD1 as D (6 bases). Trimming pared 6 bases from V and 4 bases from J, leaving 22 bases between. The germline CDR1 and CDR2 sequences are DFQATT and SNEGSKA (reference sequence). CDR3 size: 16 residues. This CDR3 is CSARGRRDALGNTIYF. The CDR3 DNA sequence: TGCAGTGCCAGGGGCCGCAGGGACGCCTTGGGAAACACCATATATTTT.

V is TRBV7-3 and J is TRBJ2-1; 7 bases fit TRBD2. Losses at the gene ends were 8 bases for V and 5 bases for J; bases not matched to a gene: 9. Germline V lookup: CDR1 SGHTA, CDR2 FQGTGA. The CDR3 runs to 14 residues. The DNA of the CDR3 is TGTGCCAGCTCCTTTGGCGGGAGTGACAATGAGCAGTTCTTC. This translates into CASSFGGSDNEQFF.

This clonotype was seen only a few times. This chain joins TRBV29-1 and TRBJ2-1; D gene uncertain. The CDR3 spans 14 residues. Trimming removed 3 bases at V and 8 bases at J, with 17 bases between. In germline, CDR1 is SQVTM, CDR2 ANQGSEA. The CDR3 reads CSVDSGSLHYEQFF. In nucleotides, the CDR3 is TGCAGCGTTGATTCAGGCTCCCTACACTATGAGCAGTTCTTC.

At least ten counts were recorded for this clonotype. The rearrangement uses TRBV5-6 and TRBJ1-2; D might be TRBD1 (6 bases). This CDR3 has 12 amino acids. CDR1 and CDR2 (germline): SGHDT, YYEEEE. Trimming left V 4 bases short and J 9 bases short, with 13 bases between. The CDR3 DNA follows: TGTGCCAGCAGCAGAGGGGGTTTGAGCTACACCTTC. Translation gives CASSRGGLSYTF.

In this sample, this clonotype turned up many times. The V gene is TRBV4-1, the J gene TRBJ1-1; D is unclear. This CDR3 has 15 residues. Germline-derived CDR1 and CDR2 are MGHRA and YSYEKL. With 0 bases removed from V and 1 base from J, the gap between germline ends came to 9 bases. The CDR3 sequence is CASSQEAVKNTEAFF. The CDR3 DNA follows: TGCGCCAGCAGCCAAGAAGCGGTGAAGAACACTGAAGCTTTCTTT.

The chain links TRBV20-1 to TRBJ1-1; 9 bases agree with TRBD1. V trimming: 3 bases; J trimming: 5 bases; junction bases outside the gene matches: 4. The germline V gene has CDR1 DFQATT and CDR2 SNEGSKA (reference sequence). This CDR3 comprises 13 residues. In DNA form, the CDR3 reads TGCAGTGCTAGTAGGGGACAGGGAACTGAAGCTTTCTTT. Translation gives CSASRGQGTEAFF.

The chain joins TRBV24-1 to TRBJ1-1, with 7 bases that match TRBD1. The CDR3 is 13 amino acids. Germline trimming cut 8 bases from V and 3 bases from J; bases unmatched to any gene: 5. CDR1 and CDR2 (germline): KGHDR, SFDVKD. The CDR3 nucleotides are TGTGCCACCAAGCGCAGGGGGGACACTGAAGCTTTCTTT. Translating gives CATKRRGDTEAFF.

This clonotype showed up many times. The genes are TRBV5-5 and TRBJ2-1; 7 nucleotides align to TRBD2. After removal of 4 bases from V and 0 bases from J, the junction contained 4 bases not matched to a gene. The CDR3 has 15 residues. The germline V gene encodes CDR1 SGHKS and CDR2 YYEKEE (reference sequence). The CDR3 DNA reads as TGTGCCAGCAGCCCGGGAGGTACCTCCTACAATGAGCAGTTCTTC. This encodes CASSPGGTSYNEQFF.

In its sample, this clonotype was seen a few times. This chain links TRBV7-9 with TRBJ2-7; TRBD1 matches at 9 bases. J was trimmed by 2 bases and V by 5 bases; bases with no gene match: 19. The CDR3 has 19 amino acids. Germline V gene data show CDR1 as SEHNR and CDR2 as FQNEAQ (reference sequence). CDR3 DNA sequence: TGTGCCAGCAGCGCGGCCGGGACAGGGTCTTTTATCCTCCCCTACGAGCAGTACTTC. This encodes CASSAAGTGSFILPYEQYF.

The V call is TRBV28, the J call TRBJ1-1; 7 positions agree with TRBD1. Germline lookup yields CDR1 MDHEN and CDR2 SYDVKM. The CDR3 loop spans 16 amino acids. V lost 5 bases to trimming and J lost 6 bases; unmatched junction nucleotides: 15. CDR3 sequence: CASSPRGSSGTAEAFF. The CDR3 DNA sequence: TGTGCCAGCAGTCCCAGGGGGTCCTCAGGGACGGCTGAAGCTTTCTTT.

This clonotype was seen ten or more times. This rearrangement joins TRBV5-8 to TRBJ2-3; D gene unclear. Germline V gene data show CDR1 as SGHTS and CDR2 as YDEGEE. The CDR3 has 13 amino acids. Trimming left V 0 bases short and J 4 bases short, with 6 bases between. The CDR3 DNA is TGTGCCAGCAGCTTGGCTTCCCCAGATACGCAGTATTTT. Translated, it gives CASSLASPDTQYF.

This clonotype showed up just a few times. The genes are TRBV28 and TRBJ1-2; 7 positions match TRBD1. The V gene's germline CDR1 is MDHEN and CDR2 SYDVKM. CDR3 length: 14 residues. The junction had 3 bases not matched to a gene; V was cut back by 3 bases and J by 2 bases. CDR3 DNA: TGTGCCAGCAGTTTCCTGACAGGGAACTATGGCTACACCTTC. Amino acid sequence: CASSFLTGNYGYTF.

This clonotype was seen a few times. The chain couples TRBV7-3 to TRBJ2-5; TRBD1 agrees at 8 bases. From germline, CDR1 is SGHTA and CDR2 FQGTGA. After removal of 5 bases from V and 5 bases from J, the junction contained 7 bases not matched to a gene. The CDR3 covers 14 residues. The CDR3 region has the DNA TGTGCCAGCAGCCCGACAGGGGCGCGGGAGACCCAGTACTTC. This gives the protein CASSPTGARETQYF.

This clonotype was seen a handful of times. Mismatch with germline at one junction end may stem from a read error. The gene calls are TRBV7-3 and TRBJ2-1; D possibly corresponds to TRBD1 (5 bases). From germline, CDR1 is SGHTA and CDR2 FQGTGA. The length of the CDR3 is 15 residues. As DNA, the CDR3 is TGTGCCAGCAGCATAACAGGTTCGGTGAACAATGAGCAGTTCTTC. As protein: CASSITGSVNNEQFF.

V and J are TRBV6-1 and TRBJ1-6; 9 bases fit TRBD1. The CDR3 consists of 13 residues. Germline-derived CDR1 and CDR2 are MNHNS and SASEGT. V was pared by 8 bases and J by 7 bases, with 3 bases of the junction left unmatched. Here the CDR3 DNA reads TGTGCCAGCTTCGACAGGGGGAATTCACCCCTCCACTTT. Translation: CASFDRGNSPLHF.

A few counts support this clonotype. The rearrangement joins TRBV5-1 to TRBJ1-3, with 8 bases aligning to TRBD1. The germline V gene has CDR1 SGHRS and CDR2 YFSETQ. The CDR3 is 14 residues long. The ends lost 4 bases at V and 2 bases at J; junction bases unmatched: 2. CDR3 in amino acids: CASSVQGAGNTIYF. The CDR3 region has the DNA TGCGCCAGCAGCGTACAGGGGGCTGGAAACACCATATATTTT.

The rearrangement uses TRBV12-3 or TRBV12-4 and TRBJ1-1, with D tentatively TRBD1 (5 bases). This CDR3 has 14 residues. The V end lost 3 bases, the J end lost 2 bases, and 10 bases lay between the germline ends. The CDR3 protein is CASSFGAVNTEAFF. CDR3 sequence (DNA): TGTGCCAGCAGTTTTGGGGCGGTCAACACTGAAGCTTTCTTT.

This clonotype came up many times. Written as DNA, the CDR3 is TGTGCCAGCAGCTCGACAGGGGGCAACACCGGGGAGCTGTTTTTT. Its translation is CASSSTGGNTGELFF. V usage is TRBV7-9 and J usage is TRBJ2-2, with 10 bases matching TRBD1. The germline V gene encodes CDR1 SEHNR and CDR2 FQNEAQ (reference sequence). The CDR3 is made up of 15 amino acids. The trim removed 4 bases at V and 2 bases at J, leaving 1 base unmatched.